The 27 T cell receptor beta chains presented below share a single source sample, sequenced in a study of T cells in Graves' hyperthyroidism and ophthalmopathy. What was amplified from RNA transcripts were TCR beta CDR3 regions. The TCR CDR3 first-round RT-PCR relied on the HTBI primer set. TCRdb ran MiXCR on the multiplex PCR reads and lists one entry per CDR3 protein. The table lists roughly 740,000 distinct CDR3 sequences, 15% to 20% of them singletons. Input material: blood. The receptors derive from a man aged 18 to 35 with Graves' hyperthyroidism.

The chain links TRBV28 to TRBJ1-1; D gene ambiguous. V lost 5 bases and J lost 1, with 8 bases in between. CDR3 length: 13 residues. Per germline, CDR1 MDHEN and CDR2 SYDVKM. CDR3 sequence reads: CASSLFSNTEAFF. The CDR3 DNA reads TGTGCCAGCAGTCTGTTCTCGAACACTGAAGCTTTCTTT.

A few counts support this clonotype. The chain links TRBV28 to TRBJ2-3, with a tentative D call TRBD2 (8 bases). CDR3 length: 15 amino acids. The V end was cut by 6 bases, the J end by 6 bases, with 19 bases between. Germline V CDR1 and CDR2: MDHEN, SYDVKM. CDR3 DNA: TGTGCCAGCAGCCACGGGAGGGGGCGCGGGGATACGCAGTATTTT. Its translation: CASSHGRGRGDTQYF.

The rearrangement links TRBV30 to TRBJ1-1; D perhaps matches TRBD1 (6 bases). In germline, CDR1 is GTSNPN, CDR2 SVGIG (reference sequence). CDR3 size: 13 residues. Trimming took 0 bases from V and 4 from J, leaving 9 bases between them. The CDR3 protein is CAWSVGGSTEAFF. CDR3 sequence (DNA): TGTGCCTGGAGTGTAGGGGGAAGCACTGAAGCTTTCTTT. Drawing the rest from reference TRBV30 and TRBJ1-1, the complete variable domain is SQTIHQWPATLVQPVGSPLSLECTVEGTSNPNLYWYRQAAGRGLQLLFYSVGIGQISSEVPQNLSASRPQDRQFILSSKKLLLSDSGFYLCAWSVGGSTEAFFGQGTRLTVV.

This clonotype has only a few counts. This chain joins TRBV6-2 or TRBV6-3 and TRBJ2-3, with TRBD1 identical over 7 bases. Trimming cost V 2 bases and J 6 bases; bases outside gene matches: 8. This CDR3 region has 15 residues. Per the germline V gene, CDR1 is MNHEY and CDR2 is SVGEGT. The CDR3 spells CASSYRGGLGDTQYF. The CDR3 coding sequence is TGTGCCAGCAGTTACCGAGGGGGCCTCGGGGATACGCAGTATTTT.

The chain couples TRBV20-1 to TRBJ2-3; 7 bases agree with TRBD2. CDR3 size: 12 residues. The germline gives CDR1 DFQATT, CDR2 SNEGSKA (reference sequence). The V segment lost 7 bases and the J segment 1 base; nucleotides outside the gene matches: 2. CDR3 protein: CSVREGTDTQYF. For the CDR3, the DNA is TGCAGTGTACGGGAGGGCACAGATACGCAGTATTTT.

A few counts support this clonotype. The chain links TRBV20-1 to TRBJ2-1; 7 bases fit TRBD1. The CDR3 loop spans 14 amino acids. CDR1 and CDR2 from the germline V gene are DFQATT and SNEGSKA (reference sequence). The V and J ends lost 5 bases and 4 bases, in that order; junction bases with no gene match: 8. CDR3 in DNA: TGCAGTGCTTGGGGTGGGGACAGATACAATGAGCAGTTCTTC. Translation: CSAWGGDRYNEQFF.

Turning to this clonotype: Just one base apart from a much larger clone, this may be a read error. V and J are TRBV27 and TRBJ1-1; D call uncertain. The CDR3 extends over 14 amino acids. Germline-derived CDR1 and CDR2 are MNHEY and SMNVEV (reference sequence). Trimming took off 5 bases at V and 4 bases at J, with 14 bases between the two ends. CDR3 nucleotides: TGTGCCAGCAGTCAACGACGAAGGGCCACTGAAGCTTTCTTT. The encoded protein is CASSQRRRATEAFF.

This clonotype was seen repeatedly, ten times or more. Here the CDR3 reads CAISRVGGNEQFF. CDR3 DNA sequence: TGTGCCATCAGCAGGGTCGGGGGCAATGAGCAGTTCTTC. This sequence joins TRBV28 and TRBJ2-1; D perhaps matches TRBD2 (6 bases). V lost 10 bases to trimming and J lost 6 bases, with 16 bases between them. This CDR3 is 13 amino acids long. Germline V gene lookup returns CDR1 MDHEN and CDR2 SYDVKM.

In this sample, this clonotype turned up many times. CDR3: CASSPTSGPNNEQFF. The CDR3 nucleotides are TGTGCCAGCAGTCCTACTAGCGGGCCTAACAATGAGCAGTTCTTC. V and J are TRBV12-3 or TRBV12-4 and TRBJ2-1; TRBD2 aligns across 9 bases. The CDR3 extends over 15 amino acids. The trim removed 5 bases at V and 5 bases at J, leaving 7 bases unmatched.

V usage is TRBV19 and J usage is TRBJ2-7, with D perhaps TRBD1 (5 bases). Trimming removed 6 bases from V and 3 bases from J, with 9 bases in between. This CDR3 has 12 amino acids. Germline lookup yields CDR1 LNHDA and CDR2 SQIVND (reference sequence). The CDR3 sequence is CASRGRDYEQYF. CDR3 sequence (DNA): TGTGCCAGTAGGGGCAGGGACTACGAGCAGTACTTC.

The chain recombines TRBV24-1 with TRBJ2-1; D is perhaps TRBD2 (6 bases). The V gene's germline CDR1 is KGHDR and CDR2 SFDVKD. Trimming took off 4 bases at V and 4 bases at J, with 13 bases between the two ends. This CDR3 is 15 amino acids long. The CDR3 is CATSERDAAYNEQFF. The CDR3 DNA is TGTGCCACCAGTGAGCGGGACGCTGCGTACAATGAGCAGTTCTTC.

The CDR3 nucleotides are TGCAGTGCTAGGAGCTCTATTCAAGGCAAATACGAGCAGTACTTC. Its protein is CSARSSIQGKYEQYF. The chain carries TRBV20-1 and TRBJ2-7; D is undetermined. V was cut by 3 bases and J by 4 bases, with 19 bases left in between. CDR3 length equals 15 residues. CDR1 is DFQATT, CDR2 SNEGSKA, per germline (reference sequence).

This clonotype was observed a few times. This chain connects TRBV7-2 to TRBJ1-1; D unclear. V lost 2 bases and J 6 bases, leaving 13 bases between the germline ends. The germline V gene encodes CDR1 SGHTA and CDR2 FQGNSA. The CDR3 totals 14 residues. The chain's CDR3 is CASSLNLGRSEAFF. As DNA, the CDR3 is TGTGCCAGCAGCTTAAATCTGGGGAGGTCTGAAGCTTTCTTT.

In its sample, this clonotype was seen many times. The genes are TRBV2 and TRBJ2-7, with 7 bases aligning to TRBD1. Germline V CDR1 and CDR2: SNHLY, FYNNEI. V trimming: 5 bases; J trimming: 0 bases; junction bases outside the gene matches: 4. The CDR3 runs to 14 residues. DNA for the CDR3: TGTGCCAGCAGTTTGGGACAGTTCTCCTACGAGCAGTACTTC. Its protein product is CASSLGQFSYEQYF.

This clonotype appeared a few times. The chain couples TRBV18 to TRBJ1-1; D unclear. This CDR3 spans 13 amino acids. Trimming took off 6 bases at V and 0 bases at J, with 8 bases between the two ends. The germline V gene has CDR1 KGHSH and CDR2 LQKENI. The DNA for the CDR3 is TGTGCCAGCTCCGCGGGTATGAACACTGAAGCTTTCTTT. This translates into CASSAGMNTEAFF.

About this clonotype itself: Sequence at one end of the junction differs from germline and may be a read error. The CDR3: CANSLASGRLNEQFF. DNA of the CDR3: TGTGCCAACAGCTTAGCTAGCGGGAGGTTGAATGAGCAGTTCTTC. The J gene is TRBJ2-1, the V gene TRBV7-6, with 11 bases fitting TRBD2. The CDR3 contains 15 residues. The germline CDR1 and CDR2 sequences are SGHVS and FNYEAQ.

This clonotype was observed many times. This chain connects TRBV29-1 to TRBJ2-3; perhaps D is TRBD1 or TRBD2 (5 bases each). V shed 1 base and J shed 4 bases, with 12 bases lying between them. CDR1 SQVTM and CDR2 ANQGSEA come from the germline V gene. CDR3 length: 14 amino acids. CDR3 residues: CSVEGGLGADTQYF. In nucleotides, the CDR3 is TGCAGCGTTGAAGGGGGATTGGGGGCAGATACGCAGTATTTT.

The genes are TRBV20-1 and TRBJ2-1, with 10 bases matching TRBD2. CDR3 length: 15 residues. The J segment lost 10 bases and the V segment lost 0 bases, leaving 9 bases of the junction unmatched. Germline V CDR1 and CDR2: DFQATT, SNEGSKA (reference sequence). The CDR3 DNA follows: TGCAGTGCTAGAGATTTCGCTAGCGGGAGAGACGAGCAGTTCTTC. The encoded protein is CSARDFASGRDEQFF.

This clonotype was seen ten or more times. The chain is built from TRBV28 and TRBJ2-7, with D maybe TRBD1 (6 bases). In germline, CDR1 is MDHEN, CDR2 SYDVKM. Trimming removed 6 bases from V and 2 bases from J, with 11 bases in between. The CDR3 length is 13 residues. CDR3 nucleotide sequence: TGTGCCAGCAGGCTGACAGGTACCTACGAGCAGTACTTC. It translates to CASRLTGTYEQYF. The entire variable domain, with the rest obtained from reference TRBV28 and TRBJ2-7, is as follows: DVKVTQSSRYLVKRTGEKVFLECVQDMDHENMFWYRQDPGLGLRLIYFSYDVKMKEKGDIPEGYSVSREKKERFSLILESASTNQTSMYLCASRLTGTYEQYFGPGTRLTVT.

This chain uses TRBV10-3 with TRBJ2-7; D remains ambiguous. Per germline, CDR1 ENHRY and CDR2 SYGVKD. V was cut by 4 bases and J by 0 bases, with 7 bases left in between. CDR3 length: 13 amino acids. CDR3 sequence (DNA): TGTGCCATCAGTGGAAGACTCTCCTACGAGCAGTACTTC. It encodes CAISGRLSYEQYF.

Regarding this clonotype: A much larger clone lies one base from this, so it may be a read error. The chain joins TRBV28 to TRBJ1-5, with D perhaps TRBD1 (6 bases). The CDR3 contains 13 residues. The V gene lost 6 bases and the J gene lost 7 bases, with 13 bases spanning the gap. Germline V CDR1 and CDR2: MDHEN, SYDVKM. The CDR3 DNA reads as TGTGCCAGCAGATTCACAGGGAACCAGCCCCAGCATTTT. Residues: CASRFTGNQPQHF.

This CDR3 is CSARDSAGVTEAFF. CDR3 nucleotide sequence: TGCAGTGCTAGAGATTCCGCTGGGGTCACTGAAGCTTTCTTT. V usage is TRBV20-1 and J usage is TRBJ1-1; D unresolved. Germline V gene sequence: CDR1 DFQATT, CDR2 SNEGSKA (reference sequence). This CDR3 spans 14 amino acids. Trimming pared 0 bases from V and 4 bases from J, leaving 12 bases between.

V gene TRBV6-1 combines with J gene TRBJ2-2; 8 bases map to TRBD2. In germline, CDR1 is MNHNS, CDR2 SASEGT. The CDR3 contains 17 residues. V dropped 6 bases and J dropped 0; count of bases not matched to a gene: 9. In nucleotides, the CDR3 is TGTGCCAGCAGGGGGGGGGTAGCGGGATCGAACACCGGGGAGCTGTTTTTT. Amino acids: CASRGGVAGSNTGELFF.

This rearrangement joins TRBV12-3 or TRBV12-4 to TRBJ2-1, with 8 bases that match TRBD2. The CDR3 has 16 residues. V shed 6 bases, J shed 7 bases, and the junction held 14 bases outside the gene matches. DNA of the CDR3: TGTGCCAGCAGGACTGGGGCTAGCGGGTCTGATAATGAGCAGTTCTTC. Its translation is CASRTGASGSDNEQFF.

At least ten counts were recorded for this clonotype. The J gene is TRBJ1-1, the V gene TRBV12-3 or TRBV12-4, with D unresolved. Between the trimmed V and J ends, which lost 5 bases and 6 bases, there was a span of 19 bases. The CDR3 is made up of 15 amino acids. The CDR3 spells CASSPRGGEDSEAFF. CDR3 bases: TGTGCCAGCAGTCCTCGGGGAGGTGAGGACTCTGAAGCTTTCTTT.

This clonotype appeared a few times. This chain connects TRBV7-3 to TRBJ1-1; D remains unclear. Germline values: CDR1 SGHTA, CDR2 FQGTGA. V lost 4 bases and J 10 bases, leaving 22 bases between the germline ends. CDR3 size: 15 residues. CDR3 amino acids: CASSSSGEEKNVAFF. The CDR3 DNA sequence: TGTGCCAGCAGCTCGTCCGGGGAGGAGAAAAATGTAGCTTTCTTT.

This clonotype was picked up a small number of times. V usage is TRBV28 and J usage is TRBJ1-3; unclear D gene. CDR1 is MDHEN, CDR2 SYDVKM, per germline. Deletions cut 6 bases from V and 0 bases from J, with 9 bases between. This CDR3 is built from 14 residues. CDR3 in DNA: TGTGCCAGCAGGAAACAGCTCTCTGGAAACACCATATATTTT. Translating gives CASRKQLSGNTIYF.